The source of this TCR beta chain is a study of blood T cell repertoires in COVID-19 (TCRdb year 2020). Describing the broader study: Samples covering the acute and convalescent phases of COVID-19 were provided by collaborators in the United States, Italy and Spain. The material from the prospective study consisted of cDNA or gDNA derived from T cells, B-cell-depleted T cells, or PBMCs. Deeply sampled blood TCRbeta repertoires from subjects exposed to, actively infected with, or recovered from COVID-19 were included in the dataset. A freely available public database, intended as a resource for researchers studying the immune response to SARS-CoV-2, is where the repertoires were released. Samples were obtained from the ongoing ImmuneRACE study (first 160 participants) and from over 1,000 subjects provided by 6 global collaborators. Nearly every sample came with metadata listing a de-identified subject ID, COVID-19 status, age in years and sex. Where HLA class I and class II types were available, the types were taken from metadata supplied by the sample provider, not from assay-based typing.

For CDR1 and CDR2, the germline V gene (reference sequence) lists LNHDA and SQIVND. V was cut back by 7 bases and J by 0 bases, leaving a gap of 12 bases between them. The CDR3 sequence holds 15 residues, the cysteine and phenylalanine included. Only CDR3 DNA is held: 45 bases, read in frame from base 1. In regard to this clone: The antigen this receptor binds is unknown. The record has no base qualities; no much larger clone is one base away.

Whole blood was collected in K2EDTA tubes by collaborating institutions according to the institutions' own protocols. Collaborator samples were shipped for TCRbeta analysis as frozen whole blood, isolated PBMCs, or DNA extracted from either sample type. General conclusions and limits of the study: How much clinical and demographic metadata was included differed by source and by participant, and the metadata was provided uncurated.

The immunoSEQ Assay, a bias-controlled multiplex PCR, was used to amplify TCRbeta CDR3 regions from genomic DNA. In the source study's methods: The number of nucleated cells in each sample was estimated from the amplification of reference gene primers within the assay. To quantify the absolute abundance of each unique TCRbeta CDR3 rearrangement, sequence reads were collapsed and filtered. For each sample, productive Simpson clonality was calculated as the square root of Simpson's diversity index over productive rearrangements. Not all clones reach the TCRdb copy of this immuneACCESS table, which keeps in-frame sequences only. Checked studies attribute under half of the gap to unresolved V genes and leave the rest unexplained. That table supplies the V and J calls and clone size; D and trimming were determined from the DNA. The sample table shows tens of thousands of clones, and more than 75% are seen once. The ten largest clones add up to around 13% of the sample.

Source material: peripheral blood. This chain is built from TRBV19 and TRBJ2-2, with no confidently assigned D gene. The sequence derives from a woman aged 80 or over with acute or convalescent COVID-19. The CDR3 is CASTPAAANTGELFF. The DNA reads TGTGCCAGTACCCCCGCGGCGGCGAACACCGGGGAGCTGTTTTTT.